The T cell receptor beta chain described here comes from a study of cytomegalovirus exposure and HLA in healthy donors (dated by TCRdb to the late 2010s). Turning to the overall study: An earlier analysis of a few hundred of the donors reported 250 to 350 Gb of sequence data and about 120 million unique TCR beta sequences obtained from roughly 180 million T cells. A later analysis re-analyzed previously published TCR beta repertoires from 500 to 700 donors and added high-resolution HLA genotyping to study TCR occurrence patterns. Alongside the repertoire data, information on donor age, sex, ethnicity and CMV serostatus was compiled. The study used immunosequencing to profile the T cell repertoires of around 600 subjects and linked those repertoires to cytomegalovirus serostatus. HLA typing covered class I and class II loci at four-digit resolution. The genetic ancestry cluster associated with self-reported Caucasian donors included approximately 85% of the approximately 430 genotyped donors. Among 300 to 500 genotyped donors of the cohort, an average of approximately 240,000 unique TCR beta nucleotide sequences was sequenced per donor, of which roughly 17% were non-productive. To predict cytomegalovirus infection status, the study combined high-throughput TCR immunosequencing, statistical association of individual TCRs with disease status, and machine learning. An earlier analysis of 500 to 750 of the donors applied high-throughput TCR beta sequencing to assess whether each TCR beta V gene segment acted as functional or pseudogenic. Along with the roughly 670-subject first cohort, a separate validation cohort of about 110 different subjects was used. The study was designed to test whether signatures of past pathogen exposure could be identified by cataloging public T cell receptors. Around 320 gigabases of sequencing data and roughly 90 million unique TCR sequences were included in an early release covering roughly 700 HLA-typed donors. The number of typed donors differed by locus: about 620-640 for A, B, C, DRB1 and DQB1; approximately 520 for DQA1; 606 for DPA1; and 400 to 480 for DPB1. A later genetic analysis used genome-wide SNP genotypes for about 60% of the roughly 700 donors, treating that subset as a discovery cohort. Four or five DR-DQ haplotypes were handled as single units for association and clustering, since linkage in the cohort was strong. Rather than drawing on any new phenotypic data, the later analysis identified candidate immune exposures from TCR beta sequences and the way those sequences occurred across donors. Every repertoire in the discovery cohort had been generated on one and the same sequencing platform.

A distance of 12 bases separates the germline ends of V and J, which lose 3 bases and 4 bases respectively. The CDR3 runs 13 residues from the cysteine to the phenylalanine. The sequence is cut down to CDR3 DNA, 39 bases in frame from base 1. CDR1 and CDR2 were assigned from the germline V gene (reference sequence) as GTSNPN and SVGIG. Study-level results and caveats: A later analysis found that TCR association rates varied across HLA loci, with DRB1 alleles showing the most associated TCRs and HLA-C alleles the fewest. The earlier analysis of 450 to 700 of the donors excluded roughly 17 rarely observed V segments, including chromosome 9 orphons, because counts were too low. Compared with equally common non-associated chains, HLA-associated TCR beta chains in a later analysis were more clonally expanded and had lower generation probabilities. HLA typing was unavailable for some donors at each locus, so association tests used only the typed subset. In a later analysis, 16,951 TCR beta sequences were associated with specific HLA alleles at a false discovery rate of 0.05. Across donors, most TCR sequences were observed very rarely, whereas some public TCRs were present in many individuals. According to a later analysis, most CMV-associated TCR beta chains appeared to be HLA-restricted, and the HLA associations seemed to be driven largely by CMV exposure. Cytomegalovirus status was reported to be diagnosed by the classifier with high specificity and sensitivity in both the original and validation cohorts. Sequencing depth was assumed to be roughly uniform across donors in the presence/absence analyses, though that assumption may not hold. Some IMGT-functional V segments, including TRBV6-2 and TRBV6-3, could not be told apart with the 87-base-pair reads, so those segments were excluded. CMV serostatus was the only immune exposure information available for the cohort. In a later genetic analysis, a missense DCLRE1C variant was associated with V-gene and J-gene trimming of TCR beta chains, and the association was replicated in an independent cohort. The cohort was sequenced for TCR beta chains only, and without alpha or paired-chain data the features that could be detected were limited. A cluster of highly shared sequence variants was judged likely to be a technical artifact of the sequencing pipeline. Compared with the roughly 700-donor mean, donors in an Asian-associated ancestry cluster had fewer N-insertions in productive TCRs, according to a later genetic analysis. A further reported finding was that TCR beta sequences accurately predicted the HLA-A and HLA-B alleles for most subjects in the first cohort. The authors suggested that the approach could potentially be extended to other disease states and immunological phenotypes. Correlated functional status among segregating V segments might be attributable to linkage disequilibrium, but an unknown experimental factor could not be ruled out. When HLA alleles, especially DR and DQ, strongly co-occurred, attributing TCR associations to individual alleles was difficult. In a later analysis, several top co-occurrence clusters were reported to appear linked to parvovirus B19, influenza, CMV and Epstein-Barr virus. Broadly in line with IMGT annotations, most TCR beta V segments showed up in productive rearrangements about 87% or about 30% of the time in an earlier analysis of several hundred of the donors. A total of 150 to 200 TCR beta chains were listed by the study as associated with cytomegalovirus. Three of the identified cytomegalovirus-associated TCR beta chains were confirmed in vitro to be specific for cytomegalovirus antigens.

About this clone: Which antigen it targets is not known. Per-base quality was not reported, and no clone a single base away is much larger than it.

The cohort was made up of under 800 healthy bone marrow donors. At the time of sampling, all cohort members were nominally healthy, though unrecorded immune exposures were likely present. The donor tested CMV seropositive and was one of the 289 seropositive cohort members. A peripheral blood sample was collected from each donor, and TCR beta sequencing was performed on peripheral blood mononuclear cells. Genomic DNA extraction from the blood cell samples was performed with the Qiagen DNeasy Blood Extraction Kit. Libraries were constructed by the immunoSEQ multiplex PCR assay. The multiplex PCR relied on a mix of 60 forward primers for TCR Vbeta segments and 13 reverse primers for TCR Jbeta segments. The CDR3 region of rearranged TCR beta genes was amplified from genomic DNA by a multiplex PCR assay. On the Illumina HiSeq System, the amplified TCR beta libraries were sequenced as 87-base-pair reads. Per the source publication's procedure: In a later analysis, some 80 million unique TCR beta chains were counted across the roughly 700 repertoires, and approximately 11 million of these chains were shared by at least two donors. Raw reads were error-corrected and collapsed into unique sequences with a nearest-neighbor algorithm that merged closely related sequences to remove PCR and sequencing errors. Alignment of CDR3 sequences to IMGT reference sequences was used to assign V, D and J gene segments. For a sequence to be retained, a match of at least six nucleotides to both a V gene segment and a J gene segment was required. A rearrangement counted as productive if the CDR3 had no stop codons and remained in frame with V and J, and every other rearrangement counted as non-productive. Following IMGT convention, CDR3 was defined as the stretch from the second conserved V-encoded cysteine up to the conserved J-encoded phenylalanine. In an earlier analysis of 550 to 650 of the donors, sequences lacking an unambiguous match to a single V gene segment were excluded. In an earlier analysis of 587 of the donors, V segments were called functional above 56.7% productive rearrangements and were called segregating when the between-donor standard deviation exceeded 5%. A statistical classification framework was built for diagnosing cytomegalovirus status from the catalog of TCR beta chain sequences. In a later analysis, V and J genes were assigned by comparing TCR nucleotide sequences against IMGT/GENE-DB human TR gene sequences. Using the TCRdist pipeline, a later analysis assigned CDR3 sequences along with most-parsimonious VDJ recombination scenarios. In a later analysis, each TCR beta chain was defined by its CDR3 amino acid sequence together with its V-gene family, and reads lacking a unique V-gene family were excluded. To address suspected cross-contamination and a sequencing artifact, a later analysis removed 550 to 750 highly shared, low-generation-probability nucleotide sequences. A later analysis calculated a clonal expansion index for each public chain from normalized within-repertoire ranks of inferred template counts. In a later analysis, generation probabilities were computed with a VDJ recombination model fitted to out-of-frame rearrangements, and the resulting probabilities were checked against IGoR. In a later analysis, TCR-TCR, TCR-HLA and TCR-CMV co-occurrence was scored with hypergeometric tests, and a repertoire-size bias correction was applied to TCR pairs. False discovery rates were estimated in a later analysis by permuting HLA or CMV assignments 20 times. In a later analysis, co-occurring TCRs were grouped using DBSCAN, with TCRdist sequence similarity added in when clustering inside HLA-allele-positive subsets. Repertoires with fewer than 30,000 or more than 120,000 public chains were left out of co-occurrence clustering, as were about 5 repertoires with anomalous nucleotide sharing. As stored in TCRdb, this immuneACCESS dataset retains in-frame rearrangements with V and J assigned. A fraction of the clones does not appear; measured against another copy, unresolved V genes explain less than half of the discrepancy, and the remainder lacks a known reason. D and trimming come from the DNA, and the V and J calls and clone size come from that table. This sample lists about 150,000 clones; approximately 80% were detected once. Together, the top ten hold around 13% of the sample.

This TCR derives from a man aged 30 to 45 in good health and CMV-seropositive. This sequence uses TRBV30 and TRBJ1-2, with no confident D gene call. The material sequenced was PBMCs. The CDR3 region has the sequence CAWRAPGVYGYTF. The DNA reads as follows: TGTGCCTGGAGAGCGCCGGGTGTCTATGGCTACACCTTC.